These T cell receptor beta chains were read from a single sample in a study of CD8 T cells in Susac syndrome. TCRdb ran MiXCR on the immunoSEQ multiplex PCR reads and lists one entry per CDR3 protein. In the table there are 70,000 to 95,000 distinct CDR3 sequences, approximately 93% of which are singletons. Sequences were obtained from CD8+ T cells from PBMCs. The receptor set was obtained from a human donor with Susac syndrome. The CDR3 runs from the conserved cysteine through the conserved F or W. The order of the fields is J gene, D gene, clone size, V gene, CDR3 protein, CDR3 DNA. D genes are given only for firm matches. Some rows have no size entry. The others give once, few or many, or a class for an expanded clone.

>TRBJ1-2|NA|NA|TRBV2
CASHEGGNYGYTF
TGTGCCAGCCACGAGGGGGGCAACTATGGCTACACCTTC
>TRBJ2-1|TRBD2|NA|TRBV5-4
CASSPGTSGGYNEQFF
TGTGCCAGCAGCCCCGGGACTAGCGGGGGATACAATGAGCAGTTCTTC
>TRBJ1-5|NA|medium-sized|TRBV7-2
CASSLGQINQPQHF
TGTGCCAGCAGCTTAGGACAGATCAATCAGCCCCAGCATTTT
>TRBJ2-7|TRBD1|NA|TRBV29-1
CSVGTGSRYEQYF
TGCAGCGTTGGGACAGGGAGTCGATACGAGCAGTACTTC
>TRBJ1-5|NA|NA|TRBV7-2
CASSPQTGNHQPQHF
TGTGCCAGCAGCCCCCAAACAGGGAACCATCAGCCCCAGCATTTT
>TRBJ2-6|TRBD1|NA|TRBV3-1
CASSQDMGTGYSGANVLTF
TGTGCCAGCAGCCAAGATATGGGGACAGGTTACTCTGGGGCCAACGTCCTGACTTTC
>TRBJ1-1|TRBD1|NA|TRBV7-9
CASSPQGVVNTEAFF
TGTGCCAGCAGTCCCCAGGGGGTGGTGAACACTGAAGCTTTCTTT
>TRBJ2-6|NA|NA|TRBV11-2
CASSLGMGIGSGANVLTF
TGTGCCAGCAGCTTAGGAATGGGTATAGGTTCTGGGGCCAACGTCCTGACTTTC
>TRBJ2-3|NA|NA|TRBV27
CASSWSEGDTQYF
TGTGCCAGCAGTTGGAGTGAGGGGGATACGCAGTATTTT
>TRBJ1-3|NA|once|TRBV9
CASSVSRAHSGNTIYF
TGTGCCAGCAGCGTATCGAGGGCCCACTCTGGAAACACCATATATTTT
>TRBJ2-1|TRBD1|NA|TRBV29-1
CSVVGTDHSGLSEQFF
TGCAGCGTGGTGGGGACAGACCACTCGGGGCTCAGTGAGCAGTTCTTC
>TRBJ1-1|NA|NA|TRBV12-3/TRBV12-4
CASSPWTLNTEAFF
TGTGCCAGCAGTCCCTGGACCCTGAACACTGAAGCTTTCTTT
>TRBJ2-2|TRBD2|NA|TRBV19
CASSSPGLAGYTGELFF
TGTGCCAGTAGTTCCCCCGGACTAGCGGGATACACCGGGGAGCTGTTTTTT
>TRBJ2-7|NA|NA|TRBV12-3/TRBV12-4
CASRPGGRDEQYF
TGTGCCAGCCGCCCGGGGGGCAGAGACGAGCAGTACTTC
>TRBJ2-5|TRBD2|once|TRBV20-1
CSARLAPGGETQYF
TGCAGTGCTCGCCTAGCGCCGGGGGGTGAGACCCAGTACTTC
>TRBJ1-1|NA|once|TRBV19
CASSSSTPRSTEAFF
TGTGCCAGTAGTTCCTCGACCCCGCGTAGTACTGAAGCTTTCTTT
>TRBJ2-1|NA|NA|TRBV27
CASNPGVSVNEQFF
TGTGCCAGCAACCCGGGGGTCTCAGTGAATGAGCAGTTCTTC
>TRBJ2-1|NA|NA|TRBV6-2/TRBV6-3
CASSYLGRNEQFF
TGTGCCAGCAGTTATCTCGGACGAAATGAGCAGTTCTTC
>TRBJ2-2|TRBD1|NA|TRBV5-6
CASSLGTGGNWGNTGELFF
TGTGCCAGCAGCCTAGGGACAGGGGGCAATTGGGGAAACACCGGGGAGCTGTTTTTT
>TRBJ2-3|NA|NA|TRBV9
CASSRAPAYGTDTQYF
TGTGCCAGCAGCAGGGCACCGGCCTACGGCACAGATACGCAGTATTTT
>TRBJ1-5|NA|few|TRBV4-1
CASSLDNYSNQPQHF
TGCGCCAGCTCCCTAGACAACTATAGCAATCAGCCCCAGCATTTT
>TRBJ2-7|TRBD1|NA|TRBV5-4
CASSWGQDYEQYF
TGTGCCAGCAGCTGGGGACAGGACTACGAGCAGTACTTC
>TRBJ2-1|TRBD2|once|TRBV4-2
CASSQAPSGGSNEQFF
TGTGCCAGCAGCCAAGCCCCAAGCGGGGGGTCGAATGAGCAGTTCTTC
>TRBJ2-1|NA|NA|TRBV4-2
CASSQDEFQPSSYNEQFF
TGTGCCAGCAGCCAAGATGAGTTTCAGCCTAGCTCCTACAATGAGCAGTTCTTC
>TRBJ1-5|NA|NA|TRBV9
CASSVADNQPQHF
TGTGCCAGCAGCGTAGCAGACAATCAGCCCCAGCATTTT
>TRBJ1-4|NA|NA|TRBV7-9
CASSPAVATNEKLFF
TGTGCCAGCAGCCCGGCGGTTGCAACTAATGAAAAACTGTTTTTT
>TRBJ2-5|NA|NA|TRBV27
CASSPTSRGQETQYF
TGTGCCAGCAGTCCGACTTCGCGGGGCCAAGAGACCCAGTACTTC
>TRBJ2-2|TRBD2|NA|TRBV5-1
CASSPAGLAGGVGTGELFF
TGCGCCAGCAGCCCGGCAGGACTAGCGGGAGGTGTCGGCACCGGGGAGCTGTTTTTT
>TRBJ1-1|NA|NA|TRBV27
CASSFGGSPNTEAFF
TGTGCCAGCAGTTTCGGGGGGTCACCGAACACTGAAGCTTTCTTT
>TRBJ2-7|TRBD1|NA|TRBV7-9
CASSSGTGGYEQYF
TGTGCCAGCAGCTCCGGGACAGGTGGCTACGAGCAGTACTTC
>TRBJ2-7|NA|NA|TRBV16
CASSQSEGGLGEQYF
TGTGCCAGCAGCCAATCGGAGGGGGGACTCGGGGAGCAGTACTTC
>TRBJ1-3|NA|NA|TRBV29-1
CSVEPASSGNTIYF
TGCAGCGTTGAGCCGGCAAGCTCTGGAAACACCATATATTTT
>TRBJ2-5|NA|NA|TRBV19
CASSIVGDQETQYF
TGTGCCAGTAGTATAGTCGGGGACCAAGAGACCCAGTACTTC
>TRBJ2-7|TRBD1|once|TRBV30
CAWAGGRDEQYF
TGTGCCTGGGCAGGGGGCCGCGACGAGCAGTACTTC
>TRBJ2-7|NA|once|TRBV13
CASSSRPGDEQYF
TGTGCCAGCAGCTCACGCCCAGGGGACGAGCAGTACTTC
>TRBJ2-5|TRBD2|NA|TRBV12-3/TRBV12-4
CASMAGGVALETQYF
TGTGCCAGCATGGCGGGAGGCGTAGCTTTGGAGACCCAGTACTTC
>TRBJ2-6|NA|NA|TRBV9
CASSVRQVVSGANVLTF
TGTGCCAGCAGCGTAAGGCAGGTAGTGTCGGGGGCCAACGTCCTGACTTTC
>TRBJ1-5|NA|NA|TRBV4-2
CASSQSHEGQPQHF
TGTGCCAGCAGCCAATCCCATGAGGGTCAGCCCCAGCATTTT
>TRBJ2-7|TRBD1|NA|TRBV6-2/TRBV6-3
CASSSWGQFYEQYF
TGTGCCAGCAGTTCCTGGGGACAGTTCTACGAGCAGTACTTC
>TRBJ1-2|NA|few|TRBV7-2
CASSLGIANYGYTF
TGTGCCAGCAGCTTGGGGATAGCTAACTATGGCTACACCTTC
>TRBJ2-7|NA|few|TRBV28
CASSLRSYEQYF
TGTGCCAGCAGTTTGCGCTCCTACGAGCAGTACTTC
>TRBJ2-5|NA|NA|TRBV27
CASSLWPGGETQYF
TGTGCCAGCAGTTTATGGCCGGGCGGAGAGACCCAGTACTTC
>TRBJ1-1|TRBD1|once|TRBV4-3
CASSRTGPGGKTEAFF
TGCGCCAGCAGCAGGACAGGCCCGGGAGGAAAGACTGAAGCTTTCTTT
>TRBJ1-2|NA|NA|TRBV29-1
CSVASGTFYGYTF
TGCAGCGTGGCCTCCGGGACTTTCTATGGCTACACCTTC
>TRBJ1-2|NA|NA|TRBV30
CAWRPSGFYGYTF
TGTGCCTGGAGGCCATCGGGGTTCTATGGCTACACCTTC
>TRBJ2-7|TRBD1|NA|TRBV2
CASSAGGEDVYEQYF
TGTGCCAGCAGTGCAGGGGGCGAGGATGTGTACGAGCAGTACTTC
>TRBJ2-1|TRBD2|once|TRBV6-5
CASSYTLTGGEQFF
TGTGCCAGCAGTTACACGCTTACGGGAGGTGAGCAGTTCTTC
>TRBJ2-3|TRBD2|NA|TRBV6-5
CASSFSMDRLAGADTQYF
TGTGCCAGCAGTTTCTCGATGGATAGACTAGCGGGAGCAGATACGCAGTATTTT